A selection of T cell receptor beta chains follows, all from one sample in a study of cytomegalovirus exposure and HLA in healthy donors. Data came from immunoSEQ multiplex PCR; TCRdb stores just in-frame clones and leaves some out. The table shows 100,000 to 150,000 clones, with 6.5% to 9.5% occurring only once. The sample was PBMCs. Receptor source: a man aged 40-49 years in good health and CMV-seronegative. The CDR3 runs from the conserved cysteine through the conserved F or W. The D gene is left open where the match is weak. Size tells how often a clone was seen (once, few, many) or the class of an expanded clone, and some rows leave it out.

-,TRBV2,TRBJ2-1,few,CASVTSSYNEQFF,TGTGCCAGCGTCACTAGTTCCTACAATGAGCAGTTCTTC
TRBD1,TRBV2,TRBJ2-7,few,CASSVPWGQGEGEQYF,TGTGCCAGCAGTGTGCCGTGGGGACAGGGTGAAGGCGAGCAGTACTTC
-,TRBV28,TRBJ1-6,-,CASSALSPGGLYSPLHF,TGTGCCAGCAGTGCTTTATCTCCGGGGGGGCTATATTCACCCCTCCACTTT
-,TRBV6-5,TRBJ2-3,few,CASRASTDTQYF,TGTGCCAGCAGGGCCAGCACAGATACGCAGTATTTT
TRBD2,TRBV7-3,TRBJ2-2,-,CASSFIAGGSTGELFF,TGTGCCAGCAGCTTCATAGCGGGGGGATCCACCGGGGAGCTGTTTTTT
-,TRBV2,TRBJ1-2,few,CASTQGTYGYTF,TGTGCCAGCACCCAGGGGACCTATGGCTACACCTTC
TRBD2,TRBV19,TRBJ2-5,few,CASSILAGEETQYF,TGTGCCAGTAGTATTCTAGCGGGGGAAGAGACCCAGTACTTC
TRBD1,TRBV5-5,TRBJ1-2,few,CASSPGQGWVGYTF,TGTGCCAGCAGCCCGGGACAGGGATGGGTCGGCTACACCTTC
-,TRBV10-1,TRBJ1-1,few,CASSERGASNTEAFF,TGCGCCAGCAGCGAACGGGGGGCTAGCAACACTGAAGCTTTCTTT
-,TRBV7-8,TRBJ1-1,few,CASSLERVRTEAFF,TGTGCCAGCAGCTTAGAGAGGGTGCGCACTGAAGCTTTCTTT
-,TRBV7-8,TRBJ2-2,-,CASTPGGAGTGELFF,TGTGCCAGCACACCGGGGGGCGCGGGCACCGGGGAGCTGTTTTTT
TRBD1,TRBV11-2,TRBJ1-1,-,CASSLYQGATEAFF,TGTGCCAGCAGCTTATATCAGGGGGCGACTGAAGCTTTCTTT
-,TRBV2,TRBJ1-5,-,CASSAQGYSNQPQHF,TGTGCCAGCAGTGCACAGGGTTATAGCAATCAGCCCCAGCATTTT
-,TRBV27,TRBJ1-2,-,CASSPWGGEGLNYGYTF,TGTGCCAGCAGTCCCTGGGGGGGAGAGGGACTTAACTATGGCTACACCTTC
-,TRBV15,TRBJ2-7,few,CATSRVRFSYEQYF,TGTGCCACCAGCAGAGTCCGGTTCTCCTACGAGCAGTACTTC
TRBD1,TRBV15,TRBJ1-2,-,CATSRDGGRGWSGYTF,TGTGCCACCAGCAGAGATGGTGGCAGGGGGTGGAGTGGCTACACCTTC
-,TRBV1,TRBJ2-1,-,CTSSQRTPPCYNEQFF,TGCACCAGCAGCCAAAGGACTCCGCCCTGTTACAATGAGCAGTTCTTC
-,TRBV19,TRBJ1-5,few,CASSIARGRNQPQHF,TGTGCCAGTAGTATTGCCAGGGGACGCAATCAGCCCCAGCATTTT